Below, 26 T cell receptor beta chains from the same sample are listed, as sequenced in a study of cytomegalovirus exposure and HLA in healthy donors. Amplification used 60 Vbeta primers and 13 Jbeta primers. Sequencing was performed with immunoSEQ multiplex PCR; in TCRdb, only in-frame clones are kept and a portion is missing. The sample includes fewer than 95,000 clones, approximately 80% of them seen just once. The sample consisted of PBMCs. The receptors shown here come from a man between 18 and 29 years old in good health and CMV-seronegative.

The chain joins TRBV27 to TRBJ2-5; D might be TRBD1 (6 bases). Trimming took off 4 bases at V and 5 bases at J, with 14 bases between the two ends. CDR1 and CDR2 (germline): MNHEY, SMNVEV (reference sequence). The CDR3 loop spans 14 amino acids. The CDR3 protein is CASSSRQGTETQYF. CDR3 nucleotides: TGTGCCAGCAGTTCGCGGCAGGGGACGGAGACCCAGTACTTC.

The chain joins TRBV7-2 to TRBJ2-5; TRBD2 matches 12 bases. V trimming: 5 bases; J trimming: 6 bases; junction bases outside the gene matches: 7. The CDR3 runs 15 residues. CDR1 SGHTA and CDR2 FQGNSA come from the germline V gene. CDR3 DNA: TGTGCCAGCAGCCTTCTAGCGGGGGGGCCCCAGACCCAGTACTTC. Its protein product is CASSLLAGGPQTQYF.

DNA for the CDR3: TGTGCCAGCAGCTTAGGTCGGGGGAATCAGCCCCAGCATTTT. Amino acid sequence: CASSLGRGNQPQHF. This chain links TRBV7-8 with TRBJ1-5; possible D gene TRBD1, 5 bases. The CDR3 sequence is 14 residues long. Trimming removed 1 base from V and 4 bases from J, with 8 bases in between. Germline V gene lookup returns CDR1 SGHVS and CDR2 FQNEAQ.

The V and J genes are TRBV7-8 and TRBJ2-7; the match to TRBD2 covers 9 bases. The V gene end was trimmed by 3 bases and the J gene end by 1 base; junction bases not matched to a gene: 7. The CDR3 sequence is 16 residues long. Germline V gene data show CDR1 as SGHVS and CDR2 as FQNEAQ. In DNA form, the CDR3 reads TGTGCCAGCAGCTTCTTAGCGGGGGCCACGTCCTACGAGCAGTACTTC. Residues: CASSFLAGATSYEQYF. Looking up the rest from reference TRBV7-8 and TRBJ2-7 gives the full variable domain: GAGVSQSPRYKVAKRGQDVALRCDPISGHVSLFWYQQALGQGPEFLTYFQNEAQLDKSGLPSDRFFAERPEGSVSTLKIQRTQQEDSAVYLCASSFLAGATSYEQYFGPGTRLTVT.

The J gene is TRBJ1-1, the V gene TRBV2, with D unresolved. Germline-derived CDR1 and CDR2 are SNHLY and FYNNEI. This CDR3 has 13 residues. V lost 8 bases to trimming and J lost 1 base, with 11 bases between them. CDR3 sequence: CASLIEKNTEAFF. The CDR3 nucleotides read TGTGCCAGCCTGATAGAAAAGAACACTGAAGCTTTCTTT.

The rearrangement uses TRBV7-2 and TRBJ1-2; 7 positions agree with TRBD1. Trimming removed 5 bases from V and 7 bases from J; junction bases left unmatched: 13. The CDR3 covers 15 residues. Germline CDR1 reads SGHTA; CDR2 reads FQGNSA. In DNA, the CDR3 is TGTGCCAGCAGCCCCGAGAGACTAGGGGGCCTTGGCTACACCTTC. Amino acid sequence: CASSPERLGGLGYTF.

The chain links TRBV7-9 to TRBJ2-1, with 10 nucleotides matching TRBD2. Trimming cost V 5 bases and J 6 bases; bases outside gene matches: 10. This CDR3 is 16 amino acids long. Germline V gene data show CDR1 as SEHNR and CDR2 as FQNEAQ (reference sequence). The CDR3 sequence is CASSILPSGGSNEQFF. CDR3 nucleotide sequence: TGTGCCAGCAGCATCCTCCCTAGCGGGGGAAGCAATGAGCAGTTCTTC.

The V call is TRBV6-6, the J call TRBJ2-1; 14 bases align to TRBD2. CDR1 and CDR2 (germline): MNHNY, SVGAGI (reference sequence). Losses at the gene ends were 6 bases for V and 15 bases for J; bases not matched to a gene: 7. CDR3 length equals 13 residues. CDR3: CASSPGLAGGPFF. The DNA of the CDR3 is TGTGCCAGCAGCCCAGGACTAGCGGGGGGTCCGTTCTTC.

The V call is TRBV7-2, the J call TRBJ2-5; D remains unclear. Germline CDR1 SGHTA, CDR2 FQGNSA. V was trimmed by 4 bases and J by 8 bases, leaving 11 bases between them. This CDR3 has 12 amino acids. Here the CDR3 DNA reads TGTGCCAGCAGCTCGTATATGGCAACCCAGTACTTC. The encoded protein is CASSSYMATQYF.

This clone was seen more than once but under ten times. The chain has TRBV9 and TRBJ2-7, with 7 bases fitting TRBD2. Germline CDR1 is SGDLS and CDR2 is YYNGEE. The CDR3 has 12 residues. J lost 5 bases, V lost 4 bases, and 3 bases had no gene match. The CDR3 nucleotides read TGTGCCAGCAGCCGGACTAGTAACGAGCAGTACTTC. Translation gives CASSRTSNEQYF.

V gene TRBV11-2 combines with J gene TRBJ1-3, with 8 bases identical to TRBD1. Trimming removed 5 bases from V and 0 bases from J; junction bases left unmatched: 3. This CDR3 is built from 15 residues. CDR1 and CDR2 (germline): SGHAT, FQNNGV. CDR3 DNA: TGTGCCAGCAGCCGGGACAGGAGCTCTGGAAACACCATATATTTT. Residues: CASSRDRSSGNTIYF.

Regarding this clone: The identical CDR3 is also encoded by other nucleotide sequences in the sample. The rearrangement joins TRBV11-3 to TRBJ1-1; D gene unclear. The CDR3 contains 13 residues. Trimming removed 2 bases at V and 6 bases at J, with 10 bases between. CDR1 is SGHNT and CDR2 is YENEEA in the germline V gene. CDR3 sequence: CASSLSQVSEAFF. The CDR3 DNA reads TGTGCCAGCAGCTTAAGTCAGGTCTCTGAAGCTTTCTTT.

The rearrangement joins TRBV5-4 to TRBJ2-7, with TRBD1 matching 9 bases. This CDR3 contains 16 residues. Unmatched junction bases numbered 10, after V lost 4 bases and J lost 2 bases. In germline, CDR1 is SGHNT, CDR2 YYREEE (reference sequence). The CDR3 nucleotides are TGTGCCAGCAGCCCTGGAGGCGGACAGGGGCCCTACGAGCAGTACTTC. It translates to CASSPGGGQGPYEQYF.

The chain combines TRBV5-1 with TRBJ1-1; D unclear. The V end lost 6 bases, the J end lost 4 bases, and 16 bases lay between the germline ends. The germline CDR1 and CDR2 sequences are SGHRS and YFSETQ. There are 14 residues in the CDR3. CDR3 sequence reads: CASKVGIGSTEAFF. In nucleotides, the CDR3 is TGCGCCAGCAAGGTCGGAATAGGGAGCACTGAAGCTTTCTTT.

The CDR3 nucleotides are TGTGCTAGTGGTTTCATTAGCGGGGGGACGTACAATGAGCAGTTCTTC. It yields the protein CASGFISGGTYNEQFF. The chain has TRBV12-5 and TRBJ2-1, with 10 positions matching TRBD2. The CDR3 extends over 16 amino acids. Germline CDR1 LGHNT, CDR2 FRNRAP. The V gene end was trimmed by 3 bases and the J gene end by 4 bases; junction bases not matched to a gene: 6. Full variable domain (outside the CDR3, taken from reference TRBV12-5 and TRBJ2-1): DARVTQTPRHKVTEMGQEVTMRCQPILGHNTVFWYRQTMMQGLELLAYFRNRAPLDDSGMPKDRFSAEMPDATLATLKIQPSEPRDSAVYFCASGFISGGTYNEQFFGPGTRLTVL.

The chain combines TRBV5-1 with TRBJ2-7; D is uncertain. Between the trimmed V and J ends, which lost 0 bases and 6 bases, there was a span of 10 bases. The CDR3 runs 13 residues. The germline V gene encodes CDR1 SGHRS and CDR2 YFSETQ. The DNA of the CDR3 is TGCGCCAGCAGCTTGGATGTCGGTCGCGAGCAGTACTTC. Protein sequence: CASSLDVGREQYF.

In nucleotides, the CDR3 is TGCAGCGTTGAGCGGGGGGCGAGTACCGAGCAGTACTTC. Translated, it gives CSVERGASTEQYF. The V call is TRBV29-1, the J call TRBJ2-7, with 8 bases that match TRBD2. The ends lost 3 bases at V and 6 bases at J; junction bases unmatched: 7. The CDR3 runs to 13 residues. Germline lookup yields CDR1 SQVTM and CDR2 ANQGSEA.

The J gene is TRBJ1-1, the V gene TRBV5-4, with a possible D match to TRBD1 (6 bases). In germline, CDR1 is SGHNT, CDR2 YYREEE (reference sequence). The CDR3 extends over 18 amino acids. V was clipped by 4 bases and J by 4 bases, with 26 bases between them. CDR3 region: CASSPGGAAGGDGTEAFF. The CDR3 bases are TGTGCCAGCAGCCCGGGGGGGGCCGCGGGGGGCGATGGCACTGAAGCTTTCTTT. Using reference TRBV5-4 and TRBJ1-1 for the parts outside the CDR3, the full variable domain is ETGVTQSPTHLIKTRGQQVTLRCSSQSGHNTVSWYQQALGQGPQFIFQYYREEENGRGNFPPRFSGLQFPNYSSELNVNALELDDSALYLCASSPGGAAGGDGTEAFFGQGTRLTVV.

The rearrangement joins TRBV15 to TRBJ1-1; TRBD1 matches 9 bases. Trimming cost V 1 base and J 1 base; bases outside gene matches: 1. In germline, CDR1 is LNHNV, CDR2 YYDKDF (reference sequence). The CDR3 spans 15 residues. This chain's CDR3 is CATSRAGQGNTEAFF. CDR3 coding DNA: TGTGCCACCAGCAGAGCGGGACAGGGGAACACTGAAGCTTTCTTT.

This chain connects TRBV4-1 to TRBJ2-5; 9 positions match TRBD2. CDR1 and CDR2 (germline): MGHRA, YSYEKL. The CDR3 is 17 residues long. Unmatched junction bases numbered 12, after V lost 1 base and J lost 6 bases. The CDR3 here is CASSQAGALAGFQTQYF. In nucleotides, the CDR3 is TGCGCCAGCAGCCAAGCCGGAGCGCTAGCGGGGTTCCAGACCCAGTACTTC.

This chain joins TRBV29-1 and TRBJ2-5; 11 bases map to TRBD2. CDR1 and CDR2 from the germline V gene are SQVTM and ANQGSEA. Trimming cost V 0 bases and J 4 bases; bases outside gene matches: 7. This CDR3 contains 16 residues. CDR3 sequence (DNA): TGCAGCGTTGAAGATTTAGCGGGGGGGCCGGGAGAGACCCAGTACTTC. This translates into CSVEDLAGGPGETQYF.

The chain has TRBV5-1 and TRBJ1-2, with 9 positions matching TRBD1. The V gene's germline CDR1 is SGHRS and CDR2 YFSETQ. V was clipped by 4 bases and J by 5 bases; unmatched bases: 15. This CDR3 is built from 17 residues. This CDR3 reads CASSPRTGAGTEYGYTF. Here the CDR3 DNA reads TGCGCCAGCAGCCCGAGGACAGGGGCGGGAACTGAATATGGCTACACCTTC.

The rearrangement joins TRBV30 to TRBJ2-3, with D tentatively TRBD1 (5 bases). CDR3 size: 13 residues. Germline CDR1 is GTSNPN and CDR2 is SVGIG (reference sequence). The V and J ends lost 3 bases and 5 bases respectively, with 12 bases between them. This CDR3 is CAWRTTGRDTQYF. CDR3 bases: TGTGCCTGGAGGACCACAGGTCGAGATACGCAGTATTTT.

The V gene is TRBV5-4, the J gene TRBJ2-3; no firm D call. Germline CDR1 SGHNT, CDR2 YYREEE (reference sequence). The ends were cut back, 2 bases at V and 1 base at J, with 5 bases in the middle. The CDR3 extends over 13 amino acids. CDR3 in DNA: TGTGCCAGCAGCTTCTCAGGCACAGATACGCAGTATTTT. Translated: CASSFSGTDTQYF.

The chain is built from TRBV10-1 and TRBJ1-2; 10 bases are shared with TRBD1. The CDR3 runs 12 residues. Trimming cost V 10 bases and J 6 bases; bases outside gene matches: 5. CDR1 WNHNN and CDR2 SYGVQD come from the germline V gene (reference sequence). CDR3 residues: CANTGTGDGYTF. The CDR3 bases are TGCGCCAACACCGGGACAGGGGATGGCTACACCTTC.

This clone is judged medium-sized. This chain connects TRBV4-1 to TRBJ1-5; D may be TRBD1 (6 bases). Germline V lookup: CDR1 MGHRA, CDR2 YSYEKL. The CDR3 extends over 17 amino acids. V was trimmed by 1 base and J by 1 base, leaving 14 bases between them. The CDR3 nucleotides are TGCGCCAGCAGCCAAGGGAAAGGGGGGGGCAGCAATCAGCCCCAGCATTTT. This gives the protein CASSQGKGGGSNQPQHF.